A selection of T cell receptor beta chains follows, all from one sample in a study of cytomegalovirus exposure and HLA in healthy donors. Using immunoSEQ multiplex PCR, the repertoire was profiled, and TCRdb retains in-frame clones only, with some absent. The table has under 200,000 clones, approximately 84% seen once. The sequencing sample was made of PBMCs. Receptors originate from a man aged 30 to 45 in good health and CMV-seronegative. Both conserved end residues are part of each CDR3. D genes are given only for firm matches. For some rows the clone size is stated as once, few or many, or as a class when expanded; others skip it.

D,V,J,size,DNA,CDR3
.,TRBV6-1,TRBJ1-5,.,TGTGCCAGCGACAGGACGGATAGCAATCAGCCCCAGCATTTT,CASDRTDSNQPQHF
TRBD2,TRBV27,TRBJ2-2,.,TGTGCCAGCATTATCAGGGGACTAGCGGGAATGAACACCGGGGAGCTGTTTTTT,CASIIRGLAGMNTGELFF
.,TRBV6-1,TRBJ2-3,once,TGTGCCAGCAGCCGGGCCCACAGGGATACGCAGTATTTT,CASSRAHRDTQYF
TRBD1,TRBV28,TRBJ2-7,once,TGTGCCAGCAGAACTGACAGGGGCTACGAGCAGTACTTC,CASRTDRGYEQYF
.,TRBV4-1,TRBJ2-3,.,TGCGCCAGCAGTCTAGGGCGGGGACCAGATACGCAGTATTTT,CASSLGRGPDTQYF
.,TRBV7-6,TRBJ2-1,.,TGTGCCAGCAGCTTTCAATCGACAGTTAACAATGAGCAGTTCTTC,CASSFQSTVNNEQFF
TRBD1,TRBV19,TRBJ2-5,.,TGTGCCAGTAGTACCGGGACAGGGCCCAAAGAGACCCAGTACTTC,CASSTGTGPKETQYF
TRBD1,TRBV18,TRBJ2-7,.,TGTGCCAGCTCATCATCGACAGGGGTGAGCTCCTACGAGCAGTACTTC,CASSSSTGVSSYEQYF
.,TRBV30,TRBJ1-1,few,TGTGCCTGGATCGTGTCTAGGGCGGGAGAAGCTTTCTTT,CAWIVSRAGEAFF
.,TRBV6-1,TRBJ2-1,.,TGTGCCAGCAGCTTCTTGGGGGCGGTGAACAATGAGCAGTTCTTC,CASSFLGAVNNEQFF
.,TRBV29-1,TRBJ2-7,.,TGCAGCGCTCGGGACATAAACTACGAGCAGTACTTC,CSARDINYEQYF
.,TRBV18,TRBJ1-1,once,TGTGCCAGCTCACCCGGGAGTAGGGGGAGGGACACTGAAGCTTTCTTT,CASSPGSRGRDTEAFF
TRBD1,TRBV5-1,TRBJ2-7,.,TGCGCCAGCAGTTATTCGCCGGGACAGGGCTCACCCTACGAGCAGTACTTC,CASSYSPGQGSPYEQYF
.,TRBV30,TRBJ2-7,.,TGTGCCTGGATCCCGTTCAGCTACGAGCAGTACTTC,CAWIPFSYEQYF
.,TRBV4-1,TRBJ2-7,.,TGCGCCAGCAGCCTTCCCTGCAGGGAAGTATACTGCGAGCAGTACTTC,CASSLPCREVYCEQYF
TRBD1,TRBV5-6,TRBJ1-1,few,TGTGCCAGCAGCTTGTATACAGGGGGGAACACTGAAGCTTTCTTT,CASSLYTGGNTEAFF
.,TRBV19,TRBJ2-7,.,TGTGCCAGCACTGAAGGGGGAAGCTCCTACGAGCAGTACTTC,CASTEGGSSYEQYF
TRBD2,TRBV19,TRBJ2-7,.,TGTGCCAGTAGTACACCGCAGTCGACTAGCGGGGATTACGAGCAGTACTTC,CASSTPQSTSGDYEQYF
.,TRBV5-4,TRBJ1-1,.,TGTGCCAGCAGCTTGATCTCGGGGACTGAAGCTTTCTTT,CASSLISGTEAFF
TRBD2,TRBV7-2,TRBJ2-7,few,TGTGCCAGCAGCAACCACCGGACTAGCGGCTCCTACGAGCAGTACTTC,CASSNHRTSGSYEQYF
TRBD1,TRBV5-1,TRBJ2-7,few,TGCGCCAGCAGCCAATGGGGACAGGGGGCCGAGCAGTACTTC,CASSQWGQGAEQYF
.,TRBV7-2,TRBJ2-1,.,TGTGCCAGCAGCTTATCGGGGAATGAGCAGTTCTTC,CASSLSGNEQFF
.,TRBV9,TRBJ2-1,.,TGTGCCAGCAGCCCCCCTAGCGTAACCTACAATGAGCAGTTCTTC,CASSPPSVTYNEQFF